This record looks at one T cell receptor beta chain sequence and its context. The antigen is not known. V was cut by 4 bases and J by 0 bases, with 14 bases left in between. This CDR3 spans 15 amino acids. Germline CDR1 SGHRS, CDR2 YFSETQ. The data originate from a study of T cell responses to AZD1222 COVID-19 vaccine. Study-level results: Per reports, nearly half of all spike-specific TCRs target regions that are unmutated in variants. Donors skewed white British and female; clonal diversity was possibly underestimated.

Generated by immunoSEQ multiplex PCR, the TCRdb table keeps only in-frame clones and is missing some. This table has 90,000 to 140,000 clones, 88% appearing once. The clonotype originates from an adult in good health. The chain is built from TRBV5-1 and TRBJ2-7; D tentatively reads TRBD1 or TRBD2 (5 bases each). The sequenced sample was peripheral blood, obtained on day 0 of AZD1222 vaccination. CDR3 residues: CASSPRGRSSYEQYF. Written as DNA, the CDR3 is TGCGCCAGCAGCCCGAGGGGACGGAGCTCCTACGAGCAGTACTTC.